The rows below give T cell receptor beta chains drawn from one sample of a study of Ad26.COV2.S vaccination and SARS-CoV-2 variants. The assay was immunoSEQ multiplex PCR, and TCRdb's table has in-frame clones only and misses some. The data contain around 450,000 clones, 80% to 90% of them singletons. Material: peripheral blood, obtained in a trial of Ad26.COV2.S vaccine versus placebo. These receptors all come from a person aged 18-60 years who received the Ad26.COV2.S COVID-19 vaccine or a placebo. Each CDR3 is given with its conserved first and last residue. Fields, in order: D gene, V gene, clone size, J gene, CDR3 protein, CDR3 DNA. The D gene is left open where the match is weak. Clone sizes are given selectively: once, few, many, or a class where the clone is expanded.

d_call: -; v_call: TRBV5-1; clone_size: -; j_call: TRBJ2-2; cdr3_aa: CASSLAGLLNTGELFF; cdr3_nt: TGCGCCAGCAGCTTGGCGGGCCTTTTGAACACCGGGGAGCTGTTTTTT
d_call: TRBD1; v_call: TRBV2; clone_size: -; j_call: TRBJ1-2; cdr3_aa: CASSVIGEGAGYTF; cdr3_nt: TGTGCCAGCAGTGTTATAGGGGAGGGGGCTGGCTACACCTTC
d_call: TRBD1; v_call: TRBV7-9; clone_size: -; j_call: TRBJ2-7; cdr3_aa: CASTSDRAGYEQYF; cdr3_nt: TGTGCCAGCACGTCGGACAGGGCTGGCTACGAGCAGTACTTC
d_call: -; v_call: TRBV19; clone_size: -; j_call: TRBJ1-1; cdr3_aa: CASRPGRTEAFF; cdr3_nt: TGTGCCAGTAGACCCGGACGGACTGAAGCTTTCTTT
d_call: TRBD2; v_call: TRBV9; clone_size: -; j_call: TRBJ2-2; cdr3_aa: CASSVAGGGTGELFF; cdr3_nt: TGTGCCAGCAGCGTAGCTGGGGGGGGCACCGGGGAGCTGTTTTTT
d_call: -; v_call: TRBV7-9; clone_size: -; j_call: TRBJ1-1; cdr3_aa: CASSLLSQNTEAFF; cdr3_nt: TGTGCCAGCAGCTTACTGAGCCAGAACACTGAAGCTTTCTTT
d_call: TRBD1; v_call: TRBV30; clone_size: -; j_call: TRBJ1-6; cdr3_aa: CAWSWGTGHSPLHF; cdr3_nt: TGTGCCTGGAGTTGGGGGACAGGGCATTCACCCCTCCACTTT
d_call: TRBD1; v_call: TRBV5-8; clone_size: -; j_call: TRBJ1-5; cdr3_aa: CASRDRAGNQPQHF; cdr3_nt: TGTGCCAGCAGGGACAGGGCAGGCAATCAGCCCCAGCATTTT
d_call: -; v_call: TRBV29-1; clone_size: -; j_call: TRBJ1-6; cdr3_aa: CSVRSGTTGNSPLHF; cdr3_nt: TGCAGCGTGCGATCAGGGACGACGGGAAATTCACCCCTCCACTTT
d_call: -; v_call: TRBV4-1; clone_size: -; j_call: TRBJ2-2; cdr3_aa: CASSLRDMARTGELFF; cdr3_nt: TGCGCCAGCAGCCTTCGGGACATGGCAAGGACCGGGGAGCTGTTTTTT
d_call: -; v_call: TRBV28; clone_size: once; j_call: TRBJ2-7; cdr3_aa: CASNQLGGNYEQYF; cdr3_nt: TGTGCCAGCAATCAACTAGGGGGTAACTACGAGCAGTACTTC
d_call: -; v_call: TRBV7-6; clone_size: once; j_call: TRBJ1-1; cdr3_aa: CASSLSRGAPMSFF; cdr3_nt: TGTGCCAGCAGCTTAAGCCGGGGGGCCCCAATGAGCTTCTTT
d_call: -; v_call: TRBV5-1; clone_size: -; j_call: TRBJ2-3; cdr3_aa: CASSLFPVGFWAGRNQYDTDTQYF; cdr3_nt: TGCGCCAGCAGCTTGTTCCCGGTCGGATTTTGGGCCGGCCGAAACCAATACGACACAGATACGCAGTATTTT
d_call: -; v_call: TRBV15; clone_size: -; j_call: TRBJ2-1; cdr3_aa: CATSIPRGIYNEQFF; cdr3_nt: TGTGCCACCAGCATACCCCGCGGGATCTACAATGAGCAGTTCTTC
d_call: -; v_call: TRBV6-5; clone_size: few; j_call: TRBJ1-1; cdr3_aa: CASSYSNRVAEAFF; cdr3_nt: TGTGCCAGCAGTTACTCGAATAGGGTTGCTGAAGCTTTCTTT
d_call: -; v_call: TRBV3-1/TRBV3-2; clone_size: -; j_call: TRBJ1-5; cdr3_aa: CASSSQGRSPQHF; cdr3_nt: TGTGCCAGCAGCTCCCAAGGGAGGTCCCCCCAGCATTTT
d_call: -; v_call: TRBV10-3; clone_size: -; j_call: TRBJ1-5; cdr3_aa: CATSGVTGNQPQHF; cdr3_nt: TGTGCCACGAGTGGGGTGACGGGAAATCAGCCCCAGCATTTT
d_call: -; v_call: TRBV5-1; clone_size: once; j_call: TRBJ2-5; cdr3_aa: CASSLAPGEETQYF; cdr3_nt: TGCGCCAGCAGCTTGGCACCAGGGGAAGAGACCCAGTACTTC
d_call: -; v_call: TRBV14; clone_size: few; j_call: TRBJ2-3; cdr3_aa: CASSQVGYFTDTQYF; cdr3_nt: TGTGCCAGCAGCCAAGTCGGGTATTTCACAGATACGCAGTATTTT
d_call: -; v_call: TRBV28; clone_size: once; j_call: TRBJ2-2; cdr3_aa: CASSFGGGELFF; cdr3_nt: TGTGCCAGCAGTTTTGGCGGGGGGGAGCTGTTTTTT
d_call: -; v_call: TRBV3-1/TRBV3-2; clone_size: -; j_call: TRBJ2-3; cdr3_aa: CASSQVGTSTDTQYF; cdr3_nt: TGTGCCAGCAGCCAAGTCGGGACTAGCACAGATACGCAGTATTTT
d_call: -; v_call: TRBV19; clone_size: -; j_call: TRBJ2-1; cdr3_aa: CASSWEGSGSYNEQFF; cdr3_nt: TGTGCCAGTAGTTGGGAAGGTAGCGGCTCCTACAATGAGCAGTTCTTC
d_call: -; v_call: TRBV9; clone_size: -; j_call: TRBJ2-3; cdr3_aa: CASSVGQEGDTQYF; cdr3_nt: TGTGCCAGCAGCGTAGGTCAGGAGGGGGATACGCAGTATTTT
d_call: -; v_call: TRBV7-6; clone_size: -; j_call: TRBJ1-5; cdr3_aa: CASSLGGGRGGPQHF; cdr3_nt: TGTGCCAGCAGCTTAGGGGGTGGCCGGGGCGGGCCCCAGCATTTT
d_call: -; v_call: TRBV7-9; clone_size: -; j_call: TRBJ2-3; cdr3_aa: CASSFTSSTDTQYF; cdr3_nt: TGTGCCAGCAGCTTTACCTCCAGCACAGATACGCAGTATTTT
d_call: -; v_call: TRBV3-1/TRBV3-2; clone_size: -; j_call: TRBJ1-1; cdr3_aa: CASSQGSEAFF; cdr3_nt: TGTGCCAGCAGCCAAGGATCCGAAGCTTTCTTT
d_call: -; v_call: TRBV18; clone_size: -; j_call: TRBJ1-5; cdr3_aa: CASSPDRQGQPQHF; cdr3_nt: TGTGCCAGCTCTCCCGACAGGCAGGGTCAGCCCCAGCATTTT
d_call: -; v_call: TRBV3-1/TRBV3-2; clone_size: once; j_call: TRBJ2-3; cdr3_aa: CASSRGGTDTQYF; cdr3_nt: TGTGCCAGCAGCCGCGGGGGCACAGATACGCAGTATTTT
d_call: TRBD1; v_call: TRBV2; clone_size: few; j_call: TRBJ2-7; cdr3_aa: CASSGQGYEQYF; cdr3_nt: TGTGCCAGCAGCGGACAGGGCTACGAGCAGTACTTC
d_call: -; v_call: TRBV30; clone_size: -; j_call: TRBJ1-1; cdr3_aa: CAWSVSANTEAFF; cdr3_nt: TGTGCCTGGAGTGTGTCGGCGAACACTGAAGCTTTCTTT
d_call: -; v_call: TRBV28; clone_size: -; j_call: TRBJ1-2; cdr3_aa: CASSPRDITGYTF; cdr3_nt: TGTGCCAGCAGCCCAAGGGACATTACCGGCTACACCTTC
d_call: -; v_call: TRBV2; clone_size: -; j_call: TRBJ2-7; cdr3_aa: CASKGGGPYEQYF; cdr3_nt: TGTGCCAGCAAAGGGGGAGGGCCCTACGAGCAGTACTTC
d_call: TRBD1; v_call: TRBV18; clone_size: -; j_call: TRBJ2-4; cdr3_aa: CASSPNDRDYAKNIQYF; cdr3_nt: TGTGCCAGCTCACCCAACGACAGGGATTATGCCAAAAACATTCAGTACTTC
d_call: TRBD1; v_call: TRBV2; clone_size: -; j_call: TRBJ2-1; cdr3_aa: CASLSRDRGHQKGYNEQFF; cdr3_nt: TGTGCCAGCCTTTCCCGGGACAGGGGCCACCAGAAGGGCTACAATGAGCAGTTCTTC
d_call: TRBD2; v_call: TRBV29-1; clone_size: -; j_call: TRBJ2-5; cdr3_aa: CTGGRFQETQYF; cdr3_nt: TGCACGGGAGGTCGCTTTCAAGAGACCCAGTACTTC
d_call: -; v_call: TRBV5-1; clone_size: few; j_call: TRBJ2-5; cdr3_aa: CASSLVVRETQYF; cdr3_nt: TGCGCCAGCAGCTTGGTTGTGAGGGAGACCCAGTACTTC
d_call: -; v_call: TRBV7-2; clone_size: -; j_call: TRBJ2-5; cdr3_aa: CASSSTRTTVGETQYF; cdr3_nt: TGTGCCAGCAGCTCCACAAGGACTACCGTCGGTGAGACCCAGTACTTC
d_call: -; v_call: TRBV30; clone_size: -; j_call: TRBJ1-6; cdr3_aa: CAWRDTNSPLHF; cdr3_nt: TGTGCCTGGAGGGACACAAATTCACCCCTCCACTTT
d_call: -; v_call: TRBV6-2/TRBV6-3; clone_size: -; j_call: TRBJ2-3; cdr3_aa: CASSSPYLLRGADTQYF; cdr3_nt: TGTGCCAGCAGTTCCCCCTACCTGCTCCGGGGCGCAGATACGCAGTATTTT
d_call: TRBD1; v_call: TRBV6-5; clone_size: few; j_call: TRBJ1-3; cdr3_aa: CASRAGQRNTIYF; cdr3_nt: TGTGCCAGCAGAGCGGGACAGAGAAACACCATATATTTT
d_call: TRBD1; v_call: TRBV6-6; clone_size: once; j_call: TRBJ1-5; cdr3_aa: CASSSADRGGNQPQHF; cdr3_nt: TGTGCCAGCAGTTCCGCGGACAGGGGGGGCAATCAGCCCCAGCATTTT
d_call: TRBD2; v_call: TRBV6-6; clone_size: -; j_call: TRBJ2-7; cdr3_aa: CASSPSGNTGSYEQYF; cdr3_nt: TGTGCCAGCAGCCCTAGCGGGAACACGGGCTCCTACGAGCAGTACTTC
d_call: TRBD1; v_call: TRBV18; clone_size: -; j_call: TRBJ1-5; cdr3_aa: CASSPQGASNQPQHF; cdr3_nt: TGTGCCAGCTCACCACAGGGGGCGTCCAATCAGCCCCAGCATTTT
d_call: TRBD2; v_call: TRBV28; clone_size: -; j_call: TRBJ2-1; cdr3_aa: CASSLSGGYNEQFF; cdr3_nt: TGTGCCAGCAGTTTGTCGGGAGGGTACAATGAGCAGTTCTTC
d_call: -; v_call: TRBV13; clone_size: -; j_call: TRBJ2-5; cdr3_aa: CASRTRARQETQYF; cdr3_nt: TGTGCCAGCAGAACTCGGGCTAGACAAGAGACCCAGTACTTC
d_call: -; v_call: TRBV21-1; clone_size: -; j_call: TRBJ2-7; cdr3_aa: CASSKAETSGRSSYEQYF; cdr3_nt: TGTGCCAGCAGCAAAGCAGAGACTAGCGGCCGCAGCTCCTACGAGCAGTACTTC
d_call: -; v_call: TRBV7-2; clone_size: few; j_call: TRBJ1-1; cdr3_aa: CASSLSAGANTEAFF; cdr3_nt: TGTGCCAGCAGCTTATCGGCAGGGGCGAACACTGAAGCTTTCTTT
d_call: TRBD1; v_call: TRBV12-3/TRBV12-4; clone_size: -; j_call: TRBJ2-1; cdr3_aa: CASSTRDRQQFF; cdr3_nt: TGTGCCAGCAGTACCCGGGACAGACAGCAGTTCTTC
d_call: TRBD1; v_call: TRBV6-6; clone_size: once; j_call: TRBJ1-1; cdr3_aa: CASSGRQGSNAFF; cdr3_nt: TGTGCCAGCAGTGGACGACAGGGGAGTAATGCTTTCTTT
d_call: -; v_call: TRBV7-6; clone_size: once; j_call: TRBJ2-1; cdr3_aa: CASSLYAIQNNEQFF; cdr3_nt: TGTGCCAGCAGCTTATACGCGATCCAAAACAATGAGCAGTTCTTC
d_call: -; v_call: TRBV6-5; clone_size: -; j_call: TRBJ2-3; cdr3_aa: CASSLRHTTDTQYF; cdr3_nt: TGTGCCAGCAGTCTAAGGCACACCACAGATACGCAGTATTTT
d_call: -; v_call: TRBV4-1; clone_size: -; j_call: TRBJ1-2; cdr3_aa: CASSLFGSDGYTF; cdr3_nt: TGCGCCAGCAGCCTCTTCGGGTCCGATGGCTACACCTTC
d_call: -; v_call: TRBV2; clone_size: -; j_call: TRBJ1-2; cdr3_aa: CASSEGAYTF; cdr3_nt: TGTGCCAGCAGTGAGGGGGCCTACACCTTC
d_call: -; v_call: TRBV2; clone_size: once; j_call: TRBJ2-3; cdr3_aa: CASSEDTQYF; cdr3_nt: TGTGCCAGCAGTGAAGATACGCAGTATTTT
d_call: TRBD1; v_call: TRBV19; clone_size: -; j_call: TRBJ1-6; cdr3_aa: CASTGQAAKNSPLHF; cdr3_nt: TGTGCCAGTACCGGACAGGCTGCAAAAAATTCACCCCTCCACTTT
d_call: -; v_call: TRBV28; clone_size: -; j_call: TRBJ2-7; cdr3_aa: CASSFLRYEQYF; cdr3_nt: TGTGCCAGCAGTTTTCTCAGGTACGAGCAGTACTTC
d_call: TRBD2; v_call: TRBV28; clone_size: -; j_call: TRBJ2-7; cdr3_aa: CASSSSGGGNYEQYF; cdr3_nt: TGTGCCAGCAGCTCTAGCGGAGGAGGGAACTACGAGCAGTACTTC